The T cell receptor beta chain under discussion was sequenced for a study of blood T cell repertoires in COVID-19. The wider study: Both acute and convalescent COVID-19 samples were obtained from the United States, Italy and Spain. T cells, B-cell-depleted T cells, or PBMCs provided the cDNA or gDNA that served as material.

This clone showed up just once. Generated by immunoSEQ multiplex PCR, the TCRdb table keeps only in-frame clones and is missing some. This sample carries some 100,000 clones, 81% of them seen once, and the ten largest clones take about 4.5%. This CDR3 spans 15 amino acids. V lost 7 bases and J 0 bases, leaving 15 bases between the germline ends. Germline-derived CDR1 and CDR2 are LNHNV and YYDKDF (reference sequence). The sequenced material came from peripheral blood. The clonotype originates from a man aged 60 to 75 with acute or convalescent COVID-19. V and J are TRBV15 and TRBJ1-1, with TRBD1 as a possible D gene (6 bases). In DNA form, the CDR3 reads TGTGCCACCACAAAATCAGGGGACATGAACACTGAAGCTTTCTTT. Translation gives CATTKSGDMNTEAFF.